The 17 T cell receptor beta chains below were found in one sample sequenced in a study of breast tumors, draining lymph nodes, adjacent tissues. TCRdb recomputed calls from the multiplex PCR reads with MiXCR, one row per CDR3 protein. The sample lists some 130,000 distinct CDR3 sequences, 15% to 20% occurring once. Samples came from axillary lymph nodes draining the breast cancer. The material sequenced was axillary lymph node tissue. Receptor source: a female donor with breast cancer. Some clones in this sample may be carry-over from other donors' samples.

This clonotype was observed at least ten times. The V gene is TRBV7-9, the J gene TRBJ2-2, with TRBD1 as a possible D gene (5 bases). V was pared by 1 base and J by 9 bases, with 12 bases between. The CDR3 consists of 14 residues. CDR1 is SEHNR and CDR2 is FQNEAQ in the germline V gene (reference sequence). The CDR3 is CASSLVDIPRELFF. As DNA, the CDR3 is TGTGCCAGCAGCTTAGTGGACATCCCCAGGGAGCTGTTTTTT.

Remarks on this clonotype: A much larger clonotype is one base distant, so this may be a read error. Since the CDR3 does not end with the conserved phenylalanine or tryptophan, this likely comes from a read error. The chain employs TRBV19 and TRBJ1-2; tentative D call: TRBD1 (5 bases). Looked up from germline, CDR1 is LNHDA and CDR2 is SQIVND (reference sequence). V dropped 10 bases and J dropped 4 bases, with 13 bases sitting between them. The CDR3 is made up of 12 amino acids. CDR3 region: CATRTGIYGYTL. The CDR3 DNA follows: TGTGCCACCCGAACAGGAATCTATGGCTACACCCTC.

This clonotype has ten or more counts. V usage is TRBV5-1 and J usage is TRBJ2-1; TRBD2 matches at 14 bases. The V and J ends lost 6 bases and 6 bases, in that order; junction bases with no gene match: 2. Germline CDR1 and CDR2: SGHRS and YFSETQ. The CDR3 is 14 residues long. CDR3 sequence (DNA): TGCGCCAGCAAGACTAGCGGGAGGGCCAATGAGCAGTTCTTC. Translated, it gives CASKTSGRANEQFF.

Turning to this clonotype: Just one base apart from a much larger clone, this may be a read error. The chain has TRBV28 and TRBJ2-1; 8 positions agree with TRBD1. The CDR3 covers 16 residues. Germline V gene sequence: CDR1 MDHEN, CDR2 SYDVKM. As DNA, the CDR3 is TGTACCAGCTCCTACCCCAGCGGACAGGGCCGAGATGAGCAGTTCTTC. Encoded protein: CTSSYPSGQGRDEQFF.

This clonotype was seen repeatedly, ten times or more. The V and J genes are TRBV25-1 and TRBJ2-7; TRBD1 might be the D (5 bases). Germline CDR1 is MGHDK and CDR2 is SYGVNS. Trimming removed 6 bases from V and 1 base from J, with 7 bases in between. This CDR3 spans 12 amino acids. The CDR3 sequence is CASRDKSYEQYF. The CDR3 DNA sequence: TGTGCCAGCAGGGACAAATCCTACGAGCAGTACTTC.

This clonotype showed up many times. The gene calls are TRBV6-2 or TRBV6-3 and TRBJ2-7; the D is unclear. This CDR3 spans 15 amino acids. Germline V gene lookup returns CDR1 MNHEY and CDR2 SVGEGT. Trimming took off 5 bases at V and 4 bases at J, with 18 bases between the two ends. The DNA for the CDR3 is TGTGCCAGCAGTGACGGGTCGCGGTATTCTTACGAGCAGTACTTC. The encoded protein is CASSDGSRYSYEQYF.

In this sample, this clonotype turned up many times. This sequence joins TRBV7-3 and TRBJ2-2; 9 nucleotides agree with TRBD2. The germline CDR1 and CDR2 sequences are SGHTA and FQGTGA. V was clipped by 5 bases and J by 4 bases; unmatched bases: 5. There are 15 residues in the CDR3. CDR3 nucleotides: TGTGCCAGCAGCGAGGGACTAGCCTCCACCGGGGAGCTGTTTTTT. It yields the protein CASSEGLASTGELFF.

This clonotype appeared many times. The CDR3 here is CASTKGLAGEISYNEQFF. CDR3 nucleotides: TGTGCCAGCACCAAGGGGCTAGCGGGAGAAATTTCCTACAATGAGCAGTTCTTC. The chain combines TRBV9 with TRBJ2-1; TRBD2 matches at 10 bases. After removal of 6 bases from V and 1 base from J, the junction contained 13 bases not matched to a gene. The CDR3 has 18 residues. CDR1 is SGDLS, CDR2 YYNGEE, per germline.

This clonotype was detected ten times or more. This sequence joins TRBV27 and TRBJ2-7; a possible D gene is TRBD2 (6 bases). In germline, CDR1 is MNHEY, CDR2 SMNVEV (reference sequence). This CDR3 contains 14 residues. V lost 5 bases to trimming and J lost 2 bases, with 13 bases between them. CDR3 nucleotide sequence: TGTGCCAGCAGTCCGCGGGCGGGGACCTACGAGCAGTACTTC. Translating gives CASSPRAGTYEQYF.

This clonotype was recorded many times. The genes are TRBV20-1 and TRBJ2-7; D possibly corresponds to TRBD1 (5 bases). Germline lookup yields CDR1 DFQATT and CDR2 SNEGSKA (reference sequence). The V gene lost 6 bases and the J gene lost 3 bases, with 18 bases spanning the gap. The CDR3 is 14 residues long. CDR3 coding DNA: TGCAGTGCCCGAAACGCACAGGCACACTACGAGCAGTACTTC. It codes for CSARNAQAHYEQYF.

Remarks on this clonotype: A much larger clone lies a single base off, so this may be a read error. The chain combines TRBV15 with TRBJ1-5; 8 bases match TRBD1. In germline, CDR1 is LNHNV, CDR2 YYDKDF (reference sequence). V shed 0 bases, J shed 3 bases, and the junction held 10 bases outside the gene matches. The CDR3 is made up of 18 amino acids. DNA for the CDR3: TGTGCCACCAGCAGAGAGCGGACAGGGTACTATATCAATCAGCCCCAGCATTTT. Residues: CATSRERTGYYINQPQHF.

The V and J genes are TRBV5-5 and TRBJ2-3; 7 bases align to TRBD1. CDR3 length equals 15 residues. V trimming: 4 bases; J trimming: 6 bases; junction bases outside the gene matches: 11. Germline CDR1 and CDR2: SGHKS and YYEKEE (reference sequence). The CDR3 spells CASSKTPQGRDTQYF. CDR3 coding DNA: TGTGCCAGCAGCAAAACCCCACAGGGGCGGGATACGCAGTATTTT.

At least ten counts were recorded for this clonotype. This chain joins TRBV4-2 and TRBJ1-2, with a tentative D call TRBD1 (5 bases). This CDR3 spans 13 amino acids. Trimming took 4 bases from V and 4 from J, leaving 10 bases between them. Germline V gene lookup returns CDR1 LGHNA and CDR2 YNFKEQ. CDR3 amino acids: CASSRDSSYGYTF. The CDR3 coding sequence is TGTGCCAGCAGCCGGGACTCATCCTATGGCTACACCTTC.

At least ten counts were recorded for this clonotype. V usage is TRBV20-1 and J usage is TRBJ2-7, with 9 nucleotides matching TRBD2. Unmatched junction bases numbered 12, after V lost 6 bases and J lost 6 bases. From germline, CDR1 is DFQATT and CDR2 SNEGSKA (reference sequence). The CDR3 sequence is 14 residues long. The CDR3 DNA follows: TGCAGTGCCCCGGAGGGTAGCGGGAGACGCGAGCAGTACTTC. Its protein is CSAPEGSGRREQYF.

Many counts were recorded for this clonotype. This chain links TRBV20-1 with TRBJ2-7, with 11 bases lining up with TRBD2. Germline lookup yields CDR1 DFQATT and CDR2 SNEGSKA (reference sequence). The V and J ends lost 6 bases and 0 bases, in that order; junction bases with no gene match: 7. The CDR3 is 15 amino acids. The CDR3 bases are TGCAGTGCCGCTATACTAGCGGGGGCCTCCTACGAGCAGTACTTC. As protein: CSAAILAGASYEQYF.

This clonotype was seen repeatedly, ten times or more. The chain links TRBV2 to TRBJ1-6, with D perhaps TRBD1 (5 bases). The V end was cut by 5 bases, the J end by 5 bases, with 13 bases between. The CDR3 runs 15 residues. The V gene's germline CDR1 is SNHLY and CDR2 FYNNEI. CDR3 in DNA: TGTGCCAGCAGTCCAAGACAGTTGGATAATTCACCCCTCCACTTT. Protein: CASSPRQLDNSPLHF.

This clonotype was recorded many times. The chain carries TRBV24-1 and TRBJ2-1, with 11 bases fitting TRBD1. Unmatched junction bases numbered 4, after V lost 4 bases and J lost 3 bases. This CDR3 comprises 16 residues. Germline V lookup: CDR1 KGHDR, CDR2 SFDVKD. The CDR3 nucleotides are TGTGCCACCAGTGAACCCGGGACAGGGGGCTACAATGAGCAGTTCTTC. As protein: CATSEPGTGGYNEQFF.